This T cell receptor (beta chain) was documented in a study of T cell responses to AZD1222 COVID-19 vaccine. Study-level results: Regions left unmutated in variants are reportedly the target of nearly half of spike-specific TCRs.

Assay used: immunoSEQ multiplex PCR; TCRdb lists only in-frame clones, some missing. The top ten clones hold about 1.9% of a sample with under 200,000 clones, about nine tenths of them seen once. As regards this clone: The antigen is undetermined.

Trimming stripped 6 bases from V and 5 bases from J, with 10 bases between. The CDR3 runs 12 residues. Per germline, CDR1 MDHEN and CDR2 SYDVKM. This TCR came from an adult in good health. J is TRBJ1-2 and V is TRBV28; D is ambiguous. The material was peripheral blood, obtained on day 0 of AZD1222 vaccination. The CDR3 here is CASSLNEYGYTF. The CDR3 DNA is TGTGCCAGCAGCCTTAATGAGTATGGCTACACCTTC.